This is a list of T cell receptor beta chains from one sample in a study of T-cell reconstitution after alpha-beta-depleted transplantation in children. TCRdb fed the PCR reads into MiXCR, producing one record per CDR3 protein. The top ten hold roughly 5% of the sample, which has about 830,000 distinct CDR3 sequences, around 15% seen once. The specimen comprised PBMCs, mostly from graft donor cells, sampled 360 days after TCRalphabeta/CD19-depleted stem cell transplant. The receptors stem from a male patient between 10 and 17 years old who had a stem cell transplant for acute lymphoblastic leukemia, so the T cells may come from the graft donor. The CDR3 runs from the conserved cysteine through the conserved F or W. Each record gives: J gene, D gene, clone size, V gene, CDR3 DNA, CDR3 protein. D genes are given only for firm matches. Size is stated for part of the rows, as once, few or many counts, or as a class when the clone is expanded.

TRBJ1-1,-,few,TRBV20-1,TGCAGTGCTAGAGGAGGTTACGGATCGAACACTGAAGCTTTCTTT,CSARGGYGSNTEAFF
TRBJ2-5,-,-,TRBV18,TGTGCCAGCTCACCAAGGTTGACGGAACAAGAGACCCAGTACTTC,CASSPRLTEQETQYF
TRBJ1-1,-,few,TRBV29-1,TGCAGCGTTGGGCCAACTACACTGACGGGGACTGAAGCTTTCTTT,CSVGPTTLTGTEAFF
TRBJ2-5,-,few,TRBV15,TGTGCCACCAGCAGATGGGACGGACAAGAGACCCAGTACTTC,CATSRWDGQETQYF
TRBJ2-5,TRBD2,-,TRBV3-1,TGTGCCAGCAGCCAGGGACTAGCGGGAGTCGAGGGGACCCAGTACTTC,CASSQGLAGVEGTQYF
TRBJ2-7,TRBD2,-,TRBV19,TGTGCCAGTAGTGACGGGACTAGATCTCTCGAGCAGTACTTC,CASSDGTRSLEQYF
TRBJ2-1,TRBD2,many,TRBV5-1,TGCGCCAGCAGCTTTTCTAGCGGATTCTACAATGAGCAGTTCTTC,CASSFSSGFYNEQFF
TRBJ2-1,-,-,TRBV18,TGTGCCAGCTGGAGCCGAGCTCGAGACTACAATGAGCAGTTCTTC,CASWSRARDYNEQFF
TRBJ2-3,-,-,TRBV4-1,TGCGCCAGCAAGGAGTGGGGCACAGATACGCAGTATTTT,CASKEWGTDTQYF
TRBJ2-5,TRBD2,-,TRBV7-9,TGTGCCAGCTTCCCTAGCGGTCAAGAGACCCAGTACTTC,CASFPSGQETQYF
TRBJ2-2,TRBD1,many,TRBV5-1,TGCGCCAGCAGCTTGACAGGGGGCGGTATCGGGGAGCTGTTTTTT,CASSLTGGGIGELFF
TRBJ2-2,-,few,TRBV6-2/TRBV6-3,TGTGCCAGCAGTTACTTTGGCAGGGCGAACACCGGGGAGCTGTTTTTT,CASSYFGRANTGELFF
TRBJ2-6,-,-,TRBV4-1,TGCGCCAGCAGCCAACTCCGGGACCTTGCTTCTTCTGGGGCCAACGTCCTGACTTTC,CASSQLRDLASSGANVLTF
TRBJ2-6,-,few,TRBV20-1,TGCAGTGCCTGGCGCGGGAACTACGGGGCCAACGTCCTGACTTTC,CSAWRGNYGANVLTF
TRBJ1-1,TRBD1,many,TRBV29-1,TGCAGCGTAGCCGCGACAGGGGTCAACACTGAAGCTTTCTTT,CSVAATGVNTEAFF
TRBJ2-7,-,few,TRBV12-3/TRBV12-4,TGTGCCAGCAGTCCGAGATGGAGGCCCTACGAGCAGTACTTC,CASSPRWRPYEQYF
TRBJ2-1,-,-,TRBV29-1,TGCAGCGTTGGGGTACCCCAGAATGAGCAGTTCTTC,CSVGVPQNEQFF
TRBJ2-3,TRBD1,-,TRBV7-9,TGTGCCGCGTCCTTGACAGGGCTTGGCACAGATACGCAGTATTTT,CAASLTGLGTDTQYF
TRBJ1-5,-,-,TRBV7-2,TGTGCCAGCAGCTTCGGCGGGGACCATCAGCCCCAGCATTTT,CASSFGGDHQPQHF
TRBJ2-5,-,many,TRBV15,TGTGCCACCAGCGTAGACACGGGCGGGGTGGGCCAGTACTTC,CATSVDTGGVGQYF
TRBJ2-7,TRBD1,-,TRBV15,TGTGCCACCAGCCAGGCGCCCGGGACAGGCCTCTACGAGCAGTACTTC,CATSQAPGTGLYEQYF
TRBJ2-3,TRBD2,few,TRBV11-1,TGTGCCAGCAGCTTTGCTCATAGCGGGAGGGCCGCGGATACGCAGTATTTT,CASSFAHSGRAADTQYF
TRBJ1-3,TRBD1,few,TRBV20-1,TGCAGTGCTAGACCTACAGGGGTAGACACCATATATTTT,CSARPTGVDTIYF
TRBJ2-7,-,-,TRBV20-1,TGCAGTGCTAGAGATCAATGGAAACAGGTGGTGGACGAGCAGTACTTC,CSARDQWKQVVDEQYF
TRBJ2-7,-,few,TRBV20-1,TGCAGTGCTAGCATACCCTCACAGGTCAGCGAGCAGTACTTC,CSASIPSQVSEQYF
TRBJ2-5,TRBD2,-,TRBV3-1,TGTGCCAGCAGGCTACTAGCGGGAGGAGAGACCCAGTACTTC,CASRLLAGGETQYF